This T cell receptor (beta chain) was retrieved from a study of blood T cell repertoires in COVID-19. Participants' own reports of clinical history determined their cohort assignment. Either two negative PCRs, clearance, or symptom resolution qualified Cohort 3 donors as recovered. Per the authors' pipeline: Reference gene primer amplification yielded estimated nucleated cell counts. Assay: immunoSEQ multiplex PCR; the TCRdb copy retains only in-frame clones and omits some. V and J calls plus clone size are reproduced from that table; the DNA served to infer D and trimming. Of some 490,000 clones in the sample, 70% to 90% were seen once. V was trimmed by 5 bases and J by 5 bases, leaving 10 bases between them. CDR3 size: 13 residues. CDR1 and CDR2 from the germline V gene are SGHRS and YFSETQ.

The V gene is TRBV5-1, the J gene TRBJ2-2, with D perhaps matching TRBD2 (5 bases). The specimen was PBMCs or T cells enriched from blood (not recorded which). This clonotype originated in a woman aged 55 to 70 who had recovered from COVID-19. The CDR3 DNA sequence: TGCGCCAGCAGTTGGTCGGGGACCGGGGAGCTGTTTTTT. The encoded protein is CASSWSGTGELFF.